The rows below give T cell receptor beta chains drawn from one sample of a study of T cell repertoires in ileal Crohn's disease. TCRdb's copy holds only in-frame clones and misses some; the assay was immunoSEQ multiplex PCR. The table includes 55,000 to 65,000 clones, 85% to 90% detected once. Sequenced sample: ileal tissue. Source of these receptors: an adult with Crohn's disease. CDR3s include the opening cysteine and the closing phenylalanine or tryptophan. D genes are given only for firm matches. A row's size may be missing; if present it is once, few, many or a size class.

D gene | clone size | J gene | V gene | CDR3 DNA | CDR3 protein
TRBD1 | - | TRBJ1-4 | TRBV4-1 | TGCGCCAGCAGCCAGGAAATGACAGGGAGTGAAAAACTGTTTTTT | CASSQEMTGSEKLFF
- | once | TRBJ2-4 | TRBV6-1 | TGTGCCAGCAGTGTTGCAGGGGAAGGGGCCAAAAACATTCAGTACTTC | CASSVAGEGAKNIQYF
- | - | TRBJ2-1 | TRBV5-6 | TGTGCCAGCAGCTCCACAGGCGAGCAGTTCTTC | CASSSTGEQFF
- | - | TRBJ2-5 | TRBV14 | TGTGCCAGCAGCCTTAGTAGAGGGTTTGAGACCCAGTACTTC | CASSLSRGFETQYF
TRBD1 | few | TRBJ1-6 | TRBV28 | TGTGCCAGCAGTTTACCCAGGGGGGTCTCACCCCTCCACTTT | CASSLPRGVSPLHF
- | - | TRBJ1-2 | TRBV5-6 | TGTGCCAGCAGCTTTGCGGGAACGGACTATGGCTACACCTTC | CASSFAGTDYGYTF
- | - | TRBJ1-4 | TRBV4-1 | TGCGCCAGCAGCCAGGGACTAACTAATGAAAAACTGTTTTTT | CASSQGLTNEKLFF
TRBD1 | - | TRBJ1-2 | TRBV18 | TGTGCCAGCTCACCCCTGGACAGGGGAGACTATGGCTACACCTTC | CASSPLDRGDYGYTF
TRBD1 | - | TRBJ2-7 | TRBV5-6 | TGTGCCAGCAGCTTGGGGGGGACAGTCTACGAGCAGTACTTC | CASSLGGTVYEQYF
TRBD1 | - | TRBJ1-2 | TRBV28 | TGTGCCAGCAGTCTCCTAGGGTCCAGGGGGCTCCAGGGCTACACCTTC | CASSLLGSRGLQGYTF
TRBD1 | - | TRBJ1-2 | TRBV6-4 | TGTGCCAGCAGCGGGACAGGGTCCGGCTACACCTTC | CASSGTGSGYTF
- | - | TRBJ2-7 | TRBV13 | TGTGCCAGCAGCGGCCGAGGTCTAGACGGCTACGAGCAGTACTTC | CASSGRGLDGYEQYF
- | few | TRBJ1-1 | TRBV2 | TGTGCCAGCAGAGAGGCGGTGAACACTGAAGCTTTCTTT | CASREAVNTEAFF
TRBD1 | - | TRBJ2-1 | TRBV9 | TGTGCCAGCACCCTTTCGGCAGGGGGCCGCAATGAGCAGTTCTTC | CASTLSAGGRNEQFF
- | - | TRBJ1-5 | TRBV7-8 | TGTGCCACCGCCGACCCCGAGGGTCAGCCCCAGCATTTT | CATADPEGQPQHF
- | - | TRBJ1-2 | TRBV12-5 | TGTGCTAGTGGTGGAGATTTATATGGCTACACCTTC | CASGGDLYGYTF